This TCR beta chain was profiled in a study of T cells after yellow fever vaccination. Study-wide background: Preparation of fractions with low cell numbers was performed using SMART-Seq v4 Ultra Low Input.

Regarding the study as a whole: Primary-vaccination clones mostly resurfaced post-booster (96% CD4, about 87% CD8).

At least ten counts were recorded for this clonotype. Its antigen is as yet unknown. Germline CDR1 and CDR2: SGHTA and FQGNSA. The length of the CDR3 is 14 residues. Trimming stripped 4 bases from V and 2 bases from J, with 11 bases between. TCRdb ran MiXCR on the 5' RACE reads and lists one entry per CDR3 protein. The data show around 140,000 distinct CDR3 sequences, with 7% to 9% seen just once and under 0.85% held by the top ten. This specimen consisted of CD4+ T cells sorted from PBMCs, obtained 5 days after the yellow fever booster vaccination. This chain links TRBV7-2 with TRBJ1-1, with a possible D match to TRBD1 (5 bases). This sequence was found in a man under 40 who received the YFV17D yellow fever vaccine. In DNA form, the CDR3 reads TGTGCCAGCAGCTCAGGGAGTCGCAACACTGAAGCTTTCTTT. It is translated as CASSSGSRNTEAFF.